This record concerns one TCR beta chain sequence. This record belongs to a study of blood T cells in healthy people across ages. Germline V gene lookup returns CDR1 SGHRS and CDR2 YFSETQ. The CDR3 extends over 15 amino acids. A second 7 to 11 cycle PCR used barcoded and J-beta primers. A template-switch adaptor with 12 random nucleotides tagged each cDNA molecule. TCRdb ran MiXCR on the 5' RACE reads and lists one entry per CDR3 protein. This sample has approximately 810,000 distinct CDR3 sequences, with around 28% found just once. This clonotype was sampled from a woman at least 80 years old in good health. The V call is TRBV5-1, the J call TRBJ2-1; TRBD1 agrees at 8 bases. The better agreement between TRBJ2-7 and the DNA end casts doubt on the J call. The specimen was blood. This chain's CDR3 is CASSPDRGPYNEQYF. The CDR3 bases are TGCGCCAGCAGCCCAGACAGGGGACCCTACAATGAGCAGTACTTC.